The 29 T cell receptor beta chains in this list originate from one sample, sequenced in a study of naive CD8 T cells in extremely preterm neonates. TCRdb's table, derived via immunoSEQ multiplex PCR, lists solely in-frame clones and lacks some. The profile shows approximately 5,500 clones, over 95% of them singletons. The specimen was naive CD8+ T cells from blood. The receptors originated from a human donor in good health.

The V gene is TRBV2, the J gene TRBJ2-3; D gene unclear. This CDR3 spans 15 amino acids. Per the germline V gene, CDR1 is SNHLY and CDR2 is FYNNEI. With 2 bases removed from V and 3 bases from J, the gap between germline ends came to 12 bases. CDR3 loop: CASSEYDSLTDTQYF. Written as DNA, the CDR3 is TGTGCCAGCAGTGAATACGATAGCTTAACAGATACGCAGTATTTT.

The chain employs TRBV7-8 and TRBJ2-1; 11 nucleotides align to TRBD2. V shed 0 bases and J 9 bases; nucleotides not matched to a gene: 4. The germline V gene encodes CDR1 SGHVS and CDR2 FQNEAQ. The CDR3 has 15 residues. Here the CDR3 DNA reads TGTGCCAGCAGCTTAGCCACTAGCGGGAGCATTGAGCAGTTCTTC. This sequence encodes CASSLATSGSIEQFF.

In DNA, the CDR3 is TGTGCCAGCACCCGGACTAGCGCGGCAGATACGCAGTATTTT. It specifies CASTRTSAADTQYF. This chain connects TRBV5-4 to TRBJ2-3; TRBD2 matches 9 bases. The CDR3 has 14 residues. Germline CDR1 reads SGHNT; CDR2 reads YYREEE (reference sequence). Unmatched junction bases numbered 6, after V lost 6 bases and J lost 4 bases.

V usage is TRBV13 and J usage is TRBJ1-1; 9 bases are shared with TRBD1. Looked up from germline, CDR1 is PRHDT and CDR2 is FYEKMQ (reference sequence). Trimming at V came to 3 bases and at J to 4 bases, leaving 3 bases not matched to a gene. This CDR3 comprises 14 residues. For the CDR3, the DNA is TGTGCCAGCAGCTTTGGGACAGGGATCACTGAAGCTTTCTTT. Translation gives CASSFGTGITEAFF. Variable domain in full (rest from reference TRBV13 and TRBJ1-1): AAGVIQSPRHLIKEKRETATLKCYPIPRHDTVYWYQQGPGQDPQFLISFYEKMQSDKGSIPDRFSAQQFSDYHSELNMSSLELGDSALYFCASSFGTGITEAFFGQGTRLTVV.

This clone was seen once. V is TRBV30 and J is TRBJ2-7; D call uncertain. Germline V CDR1 and CDR2: GTSNPN, SVGIG (reference sequence). V gave up 6 bases and J gave up 3 bases, with 21 bases separating them. This CDR3 has 15 residues. CDR3 amino acids: CACSGVGGSSYEQYF. Here the CDR3 DNA reads TGTGCCTGTTCCGGAGTAGGCGGAAGCAGCTACGAGCAGTACTTC. The full variable domain, with the rest looked up from reference TRBV30 and TRBJ2-7, is SQTIHQWPATLVQPVGSPLSLECTVEGTSNPNLYWYRQAAGRGLQLLFYSVGIGQISSEVPQNLSASRPQDRQFILSSKKLLLSDSGFYLCACSGVGGSSYEQYFGPGTRLTVT.

The chain uses TRBV14 and TRBJ2-1, with a tentative D call TRBD2 (5 bases). This CDR3 contains 15 residues. Trimming took 1 base from V and 2 from J, leaving 9 bases between them. Germline CDR1 SGHDN, CDR2 FVKESK. The CDR3 reads CASSQGSVAYNEQFF. The CDR3 DNA is TGTGCCAGCAGCCAAGGTAGCGTTGCCTACAATGAGCAGTTCTTC.

This clone was recorded once. J is TRBJ1-5 and V is TRBV28; perhaps TRBD1 as D (5 bases). The CDR3 is 14 residues long. The V end was cut by 7 bases, the J end by 0 bases, with 10 bases between. Germline lookup yields CDR1 MDHEN and CDR2 SYDVKM. CDR3 residues: CASKAGISNQPQHF. The CDR3 DNA reads TGTGCCAGCAAAGCAGGGATTAGCAATCAGCCCCAGCATTTT.

This clone was seen just once. V is TRBV12-5 and J is TRBJ1-5; D is ambiguous. Per germline, CDR1 LGHNT and CDR2 FRNRAP. The V end lost 9 bases, the J end lost 0 bases, and 9 bases lay between the germline ends. The CDR3 totals 13 residues. As DNA, the CDR3 is TGTGCTAGCTCTATTAATAGCAATCAGCCCCAGCATTTT. It yields the protein CASSINSNQPQHF.

The rearrangement links TRBV27 to TRBJ2-7, with TRBD2 matching over 10 bases. V lost 3 bases and J lost 0; bases outside the gene matches: 2. Germline CDR1 and CDR2: MNHEY and SMNVEV (reference sequence). The CDR3 is made up of 15 amino acids. The CDR3 sequence is CASSLASGSSYEQYF. CDR3 nucleotides: TGTGCCAGCAGTTTGGCTAGCGGGAGCTCCTACGAGCAGTACTTC.

The chain joins TRBV5-5 to TRBJ2-5, with TRBD1 as a possible D gene (6 bases). The ends were cut back, 0 bases at V and 5 bases at J, with 11 bases in the middle. CDR3 length: 14 amino acids. Germline-derived CDR1 and CDR2 are SGHKS and YYEKEE (reference sequence). CDR3 protein: CASSLGQALETQYF. CDR3 sequence (DNA): TGTGCCAGCAGCTTGGGACAGGCGCTGGAGACCCAGTACTTC.

The chain combines TRBV9 with TRBJ1-1; TRBD1 might be the D (5 bases). Germline V gene sequence: CDR1 SGDLS, CDR2 YYNGEE. CDR3 length: 15 amino acids. Trimming removed 2 bases from V and 4 bases from J, with 15 bases in between. CDR3 in DNA: TGTGCCAGCAGCGTTGGGGGGTCAAGGGGCACTGAAGCTTTCTTT. It is translated as CASSVGGSRGTEAFF.

This clone occurred once. The chain recombines TRBV21-1 with TRBJ2-3; the D call of TRBD1 is as the table states it, not checked on the DNA. TRBV21-1 is reported as a pseudogene. CDR3 length: 15 residues. CDR3 DNA: TGTGCCAGCGGTGACAGCAGCTTATGCACAGATACGCAGTATTTT. It encodes CASGDSSLCTDTQYF.

The chain is built from TRBV7-6 and TRBJ2-7; a possible D gene is TRBD1 (6 bases). The CDR3 totals 15 residues. V lost 1 base to trimming and J lost 0 bases, with 10 bases between them. Germline V gene lookup returns CDR1 SGHVS and CDR2 FNYEAQ. Written as DNA, the CDR3 is TGTGCCAGCAGCTTAGAACAGGGCCCCTCCTACGAGCAGTACTTC. This encodes CASSLEQGPSYEQYF.

The chain links TRBV30 to TRBJ2-2; 9 bases line up with TRBD1. Germline CDR1 is GTSNPN and CDR2 is SVGIG (reference sequence). V shed 0 bases and J 3 bases; nucleotides not matched to a gene: 11. This CDR3 contains 18 residues. CDR3 sequence (DNA): TGTGCCTGGAGTGTACGCTGGGGTCGACAGGGGGACACCGGGGAGCTGTTTTTT. This codes for CAWSVRWGRQGDTGELFF. Looking up the rest from reference TRBV30 and TRBJ2-2 gives the full variable domain: SQTIHQWPATLVQPVGSPLSLECTVEGTSNPNLYWYRQAAGRGLQLLFYSVGIGQISSEVPQNLSASRPQDRQFILSSKKLLLSDSGFYLCAWSVRWGRQGDTGELFFGEGSRLTVL.

The chain links TRBV9 to TRBJ2-2; TRBD2 might be the D (6 bases). The V gene lost 3 bases and the J gene lost 11 bases, with 11 bases spanning the gap. The length of the CDR3 is 12 residues. CDR1 is SGDLS and CDR2 is YYNGEE in the germline V gene. For the CDR3, the DNA is TGTGCCAGCAGCGGGGACTCCCTAGAGCTGTTTTTT. The encoded protein is CASSGDSLELFF. Full variable domain (missing parts from reference TRBV9 and TRBJ2-2): DSGVTQTPKHLITATGQRVTLRCSPRSGDLSVYWYQQSLDQGLQFLIQYYNGEERAKGNILERFSAQQFPDLHSELNLSSLELGDSALYFCASSGDSLELFFGEGSRLTVL.

Regarding this clone: The sample holds other DNA sequences that translate to the same CDR3. The chain is built from TRBV19 and TRBJ2-5, with TRBD2 matching 8 bases. Germline V lookup: CDR1 LNHDA, CDR2 SQIVND (reference sequence). The length of the CDR3 is 14 residues. The trim removed 4 bases at V and 4 bases at J, leaving 5 bases unmatched. CDR3 in amino acids: CASSTLAGGETQYF. The DNA for the CDR3 is TGTGCCAGTAGTACCCTGGCGGGAGGAGAGACCCAGTACTTC.

The gene calls are TRBV7-3 and TRBJ2-1; D might be TRBD1 (5 bases). CDR3 length: 15 residues. The germline V gene encodes CDR1 SGHTA and CDR2 FQGTGA. V dropped 3 bases and J dropped 5 bases, with 14 bases sitting between them. CDR3 in DNA: TGTGCCAGCAGCTTCCCCGACAGAGTCAACAATGAGCAGTTCTTC. Its translation is CASSFPDRVNNEQFF.

This chain uses TRBV7-6 with TRBJ1-4; D uncertain. This CDR3 has 16 amino acids. Per germline, CDR1 SGHVS and CDR2 FNYEAQ. The V gene lost 1 base and the J gene lost 9 bases, with 18 bases spanning the gap. This CDR3 reads CASSLEGSPNVKKLFF. In DNA form, the CDR3 reads TGTGCCAGCAGCTTAGAAGGGAGCCCCAATGTGAAAAAACTGTTTTTT.

The chain uses TRBV5-1 and TRBJ2-7, with D unclear. The CDR3 is 12 amino acids. Germline V gene data show CDR1 as SGHRS and CDR2 as YFSETQ. Trimming pared 2 bases from V and 6 bases from J, leaving 9 bases between. The chain's CDR3 is CASSFDTGEQYF. The CDR3 DNA sequence: TGCGCCAGCAGCTTCGACACCGGCGAGCAGTACTTC.

About this clone itself: Germline is not matched at one junction end, which may reflect a read error. The rearrangement uses TRBV27 and TRBJ2-5; 8 bases fit TRBD2. This CDR3 has 16 residues. Germline V gene sequence: CDR1 MNHEY, CDR2 SMNVEV (reference sequence). In nucleotides, the CDR3 is TGTGCCAGCAGTTCCCTTAGTAGCGGGGACCATGAGACCCAGTACTTC. Encoded protein: CASSSLSSGDHETQYF.

The chain combines TRBV27 with TRBJ1-4; tentatively, D is TRBD1 (6 bases). Germline lookup yields CDR1 MNHEY and CDR2 SMNVEV (reference sequence). The CDR3 is 16 residues long. Trimming removed 6 bases at V and 3 bases at J, with 17 bases between. This chain's CDR3 is CASSLVTGGPNEKLFF. The DNA of the CDR3 is TGTGCCAGCAGCCTAGTGACGGGGGGCCCTAATGAAAAACTGTTTTTT.

The rearrangement uses TRBV2 and TRBJ2-2; 12 bases fit TRBD2. The germline CDR1 and CDR2 sequences are SNHLY and FYNNEI. J was trimmed by 7 bases and V by 7 bases; bases with no gene match: 10. The CDR3 is made up of 16 amino acids. The CDR3 is CASISSGRAEVGELFF. The CDR3 DNA follows: TGTGCCAGCATTTCTAGCGGGAGGGCCGAGGTCGGGGAGCTGTTTTTT.

Of note for this clone: The junction differs from germline at one of its ends, possibly a read error. The chain joins TRBV7-7 to TRBJ2-1; D not certain. CDR3 length: 14 residues. CDR1 and CDR2 from the germline V gene are SSHAT and FNYEAQ (reference sequence). CDR3 nucleotide sequence: TGTGCTAGCAGCCCGTCTCGCTCCTACAATGAGCAGTTCTTC. Amino acids: CASSPSRSYNEQFF.

V gene TRBV13 combines with J gene TRBJ2-7; possibly TRBD2 for D (5 bases). Trimming stripped 1 base from V and 7 bases from J, with 14 bases between. The CDR3 length is 14 residues. Germline V lookup: CDR1 PRHDT, CDR2 FYEKMQ (reference sequence). The CDR3 region is CASSLDHLGKEQYF. Written as DNA, the CDR3 is TGTGCCAGCAGCTTAGACCATCTCGGGAAGGAGCAGTACTTC. The full variable domain, completed using reference TRBV13 and TRBJ2-7, is AAGVIQSPRHLIKEKRETATLKCYPIPRHDTVYWYQQGPGQDPQFLISFYEKMQSDKGSIPDRFSAQQFSDYHSELNMSSLELGDSALYFCASSLDHLGKEQYFGPGTRLTVT.

The J gene is TRBJ2-3, the V gene TRBV6-5, with a tentative D call TRBD2 (6 bases). CDR1 MNHEY and CDR2 SVGAGI come from the germline V gene. V was trimmed by 4 bases and J by 2 bases, leaving 10 bases between them. The CDR3 is 14 amino acids. Here the CDR3 DNA reads TGTGCCAGCAGTTCGGGACTCCTCACAGATACGCAGTATTTT. Its translation is CASSSGLLTDTQYF.

The genes are TRBV28 and TRBJ2-5, with TRBD1 matching 9 bases. From germline, CDR1 is MDHEN and CDR2 SYDVKM. The CDR3 loop spans 16 amino acids. With V trimmed by 5 bases and J by 5 bases, 12 bases remained unmatched. This chain's CDR3 is CASSDPGQGGVETQYF. Written as DNA, the CDR3 is TGTGCCAGCAGTGACCCGGGACAGGGAGGAGTGGAGACCCAGTACTTC.

The chain has TRBV5-1 and TRBJ2-7, with 8 bases lining up with TRBD1. Germline values: CDR1 SGHRS, CDR2 YFSETQ. The trim removed 0 bases at V and 3 bases at J, leaving 8 bases unmatched. The CDR3 has 16 residues. The CDR3 here is CASSLEAGGMIYEQYF. Here the CDR3 DNA reads TGCGCCAGCAGCTTGGAGGCAGGGGGCATGATCTACGAGCAGTACTTC.

The chain is built from TRBV4-1 and TRBJ1-5, with D possibly matching TRBD1 (5 bases). Germline V gene sequence: CDR1 MGHRA, CDR2 YSYEKL. V was trimmed by 8 bases and J by 4 bases, leaving 9 bases between them. CDR3 length equals 12 residues. The chain's CDR3 is CASGAVNQPQHF. The CDR3 DNA follows: TGCGCCAGCGGGGCTGTAAATCAGCCCCAGCATTTT.

The rearrangement uses TRBV7-9 and TRBJ2-3; tentatively, D is TRBD1 (6 bases). Trimming removed 4 bases from V and 0 bases from J, with 17 bases in between. Germline CDR1 reads SEHNR; CDR2 reads FQNEAQ (reference sequence). This CDR3 is built from 17 residues. The CDR3 is CASSSNFRGRSTDTQYF. The CDR3 coding sequence is TGTGCCAGCAGCTCCAATTTCAGGGGACGGAGCACAGATACGCAGTATTTT.